The present TCR beta chain was sequenced within a study of cytomegalovirus exposure and HLA in healthy donors. At the level of the study: Around 77 million unique TCRs from HLA-typed donors made up an early data release. Broader study findings: Earlier analysis looked at TCR beta V segments, and most were productive about 90% or about 30% of the time. When analyzed later, a missense DCLRE1C variant was found to be linked to TCR beta V- and J-gene trimming.

60 Vbeta and 13 Jbeta primers were used in PCR. Libraries were prepared by immunoSEQ multiplex PCR; TCRdb keeps only in-frame clonotypes and omits some of them. The repertoire holds about 180,000 clones, with 76% as singletons. Worth noting for this clone: Antigen unknown.

The trim removed 3 bases at V and 7 bases at J, leaving 3 bases unmatched. The CDR3 runs to 13 residues. The V gene's germline CDR1 is MGHRA and CDR2 YSYEKL. Sequencing was performed on PBMCs. The rearrangement uses TRBV4-1 and TRBJ2-1; 7 bases are shared with TRBD1. The TCR comes from a man between 18 and 29 years old in good health and CMV-seronegative. Here the CDR3 DNA reads TGCGCCAGCAGCCAGGTACAGGGGAATGAGCAGTTCTTC. Translation gives CASSQVQGNEQFF.